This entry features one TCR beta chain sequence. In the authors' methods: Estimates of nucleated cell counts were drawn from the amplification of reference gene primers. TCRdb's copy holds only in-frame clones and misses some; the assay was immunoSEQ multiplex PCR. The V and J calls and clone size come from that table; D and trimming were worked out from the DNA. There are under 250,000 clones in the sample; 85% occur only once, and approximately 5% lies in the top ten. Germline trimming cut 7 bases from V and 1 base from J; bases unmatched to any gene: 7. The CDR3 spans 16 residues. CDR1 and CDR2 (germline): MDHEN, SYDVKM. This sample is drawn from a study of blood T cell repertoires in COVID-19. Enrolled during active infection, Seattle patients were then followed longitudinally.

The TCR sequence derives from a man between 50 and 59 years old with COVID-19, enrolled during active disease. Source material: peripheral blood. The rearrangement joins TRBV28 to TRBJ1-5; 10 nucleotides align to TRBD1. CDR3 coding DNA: TGTGCCAGCACCCGACAGGGACAGGGGAGCAATCAGCCCCAGCATTTT. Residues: CASTRQGQGSNQPQHF.